The TCR beta chain under discussion was sequenced for a study of blood T cell repertoires in COVID-19. About the study: Collection of acute and convalescent COVID-19 samples took place in the United States, Italy and Spain. In each case, the material was cDNA or gDNA derived from T cells, B-cell-depleted T cells, or PBMCs.

This CDR3 is 12 amino acids long. CDR1 is LNHDA and CDR2 is SQIVND in the germline V gene (reference sequence). Trimming cost V 10 bases and J 6 bases, with 10 bases left between them. Study processing details: Reference gene primer amplification yielded estimated nucleated cell counts. Generated by immunoSEQ multiplex PCR, the TCRdb table keeps only in-frame clones and is missing some. V and J calls and clone size are given by that table; D and trimming were obtained from the DNA. The data show fewer than 300,000 clones, approximately 85% seen once. Material: peripheral blood. The sequence derives from a young man with active or convalescent COVID-19. V is TRBV19 and J is TRBJ1-6, with D possibly being TRBD1 (5 bases). The CDR3 spells CATRQFNSPLHF. The CDR3 nucleotides read TGTGCCACGAGACAGTTTAATTCACCCCTCCACTTT.